This TCR beta chain was found in a study of CD8+ T cells in alopecia areata. General study results and limits: Persistence in scalp and blood during tofacitinib was observed for many expanded lesional clones. Scalp clonality, together with expanded CD8+ clones among the top 100, fell significantly with tofacitinib.

In each case, RNA was isolated and then reverse transcribed into cDNA as the sequencing template. Sequenced by immunoSEQ multiplex PCR; TCRdb stores in-frame clones only, minus some. The sample records fewer than 250,000 clones, roughly 60% being singletons. As for this clone: Its antigen is not known.

CDR3 length: 15 residues. V lost 0 bases and J lost 4, with 13 bases in between. As to treatment: oral pan-JAK inhibitor, 5-10 mg twice daily. It was from alopecia areata patients that lesional scalp punch biopsies and peripheral blood were collected. The sequences come from CD4+ T cells sorted from blood, collected at week 24, from a patient treated with tofacitinib. The chain carries TRBV23-1 and TRBJ2-7; D is perhaps TRBD2 (6 bases). TRBV23-1 is assigned to the ORF class and has an uncertain function. The clonotype comes from a human donor with alopecia areata. The DNA of the CDR3 is TGCGCCAGCAGTCAATCGGAAGGCAGCGGGTACGAGCAGTACTTC. It specifies CASSQSEGSGYEQYF.